This entry concerns a single T cell receptor beta chain. Antigen unknown. The entry originates in a study of siplizumab effects on memory and regulatory T cells. Study-level results: The authors mapped only a minor fraction of alloreactive clones to unstimulated subsets. Suppressive capability of dividing Tregs from siplizumab cultures went unverified. The diversity of naive T cells seemed greater than that of memory cells, and their alloresponse contribution seemed major. Siplizumab caused a significant drop in alloreactive sequences traceable to unstimulated CD4+ memory cells.

Using immunoSEQ multiplex PCR, the repertoire was profiled, and TCRdb retains in-frame clones only, with some absent. This sample carries about 97,000 clones, approximately 90% of them seen once, and the ten largest clones take 0.9% to 1.3%. From germline, CDR1 is SNHLY and CDR2 FYNNEI. V was pared by 6 bases and J by 0 bases, with 8 bases of the junction left unmatched. The CDR3 extends over 16 amino acids. This receptor was obtained from a human donor in good health. The rearrangement links TRBV2 to TRBJ1-1; 9 bases are a match to TRBD1. Sequenced: CD4+ T cells sorted from blood. The CDR3 spells CASSPDRGGMNTEAFF. CDR3 coding DNA: TGTGCCAGCAGCCCCGACAGGGGGGGCATGAACACTGAAGCTTTCTTT.